This T cell receptor beta chain derives from a study of Graves' ophthalmopathy and Graves' hyperthyroidism (dated by TCRdb to the late 2010s). About the full investigation: Peripheral blood samples were taken at the time of initial diagnosis, before any treatment was given. A discovery set of about a hundred patients (43 ophthalmopathy, about 55 stable hyperthyroidism) was enrolled to explore V-J signatures distinguishing ophthalmopathy from hyperthyroidism. In total, under 150 blood samples were TCR-sequenced: approximately 42 ophthalmopathy, approximately 80 hyperthyroidism and about 17 hyperthyroidism-to-ophthalmopathy patients. For independent validation, a separate cohort was made up of 18 hyperthyroidism patients plus 17 patients who later progressed from hyperthyroidism to ophthalmopathy. The 75 to 100 discovery patients were divided at random into training and test sets in a 7:3 ratio. In over five hyperthyroidism patients, T-cell repertoires of thyroid tissue and blood were compared. After sampling, hyperthyroidism patients received methimazole starting at 30 mg daily, and ophthalmopathy patients received high-dose intravenous methylprednisolone. The study used TCR beta repertoire signatures to distinguish Graves' ophthalmopathy from Graves' hyperthyroidism and to predict progression to ophthalmopathy.

The CDR3 runs 15 residues from the cysteine to the phenylalanine. Left in the record is the CDR3 DNA by itself, 45 bases read in frame from the first base. Between the V and J ends, shortened by 6 bases and 0 bases respectively, the junction contains 14 bases. A patient counted as having stable hyperthyroidism if there was no progression to ophthalmopathy within 18 months of follow-up. The hyperthyroidism patients were 18 to 65 years old and newly diagnosed, with a disease duration of less than 2 months. Patients were excluded if they had other autoimmune diseases, uncontrolled infections, pregnancy or lactation. Diagnosis relied on clinical symptoms, serum thyroxine, TRAb, thyroid ultrasound and orbital computed tomography. Using Ficoll-Paque density gradient centrifugation, PBMCs were isolated from about 9.4 ml of fresh peripheral blood. Trizol reagent was used to extract the total RNA, and its quality was then checked on an Agilent 2100 Bioanalyzer.

Turning to this clonotype: Its antigen has not been determined. Base quality data are lacking; no much larger clone is found one base away.

What the research found in general, with its limitations: Sample size was not statistically predetermined, and group allocation was not concealed from the investigators. Most expanded thyroid clonotypes with a frequency above 0.001 also appeared in blood, which suggests that blood repertoires may reflect the immune response in the thyroid. The 13-signature model separated ophthalmopathy from stable hyperthyroidism with roughly 90% sensitivity and 81% to 82% specificity in cross-validation, and 80%/75% in the test set. In validation, the model predicted ophthalmopathy progression with less than 71% sensitivity and 72% to 80% specificity; some 13 predicted patients were CT-confirmed with GO in a median of 6.5 months.

TCR beta CDR3 regions were amplified from RNA transcripts for repertoire sequencing. The first round of RT-PCR was done with HTBI primers and the Qiagen OneStep RT-PCR kit, and was followed by a second round of multiplex PCR, then size selection and purification. Libraries were sequenced on an Illumina HiSeq2000 using paired-end 100 bp reads. In the authors' own workflow: SOAPnuke was used to process the reads, removing any read that contained adapters or uncalled bases, had a mean Phred below 15, or lacked an exact match to the constant primer or identifier. High-quality paired reads were merged with COPE v1.2.5. Each unique nucleotide sequence was treated as a clonotype, and MiTCR v1.1 was used to align the clonotypes to the IMGT TRB V, D and J references. The analysis was limited to V-J combinations with a frequency above 0.0001, which together covered about 99% of the repertoires. For each V-J combination, a TCR clonal expansion and chaos score was defined as F50 clonal expansion divided by the chaos observed in the TCRdist matrix. Features were reduced by Welch's t-statistics and random forest to 10 to 15 V-J combinations, which fed a naive Bayes classifier. Thyroid-blood repertoire similarity was quantified with the Morisita-Horn index. The public reads were reprocessed in TCRdb via fastp at Q25 and MiXCR, keeping in-frame beta chains. Under each unique CDR3 protein, matching rows form one entry showing the most common genes and DNA. The V and J calls shown here were made by TCRdb, not taken from the authors' results. The sample data list a few hundred thousand distinct CDR3 sequences, and approximately 15% of these were observed just once. The biggest ten clones account for roughly 7% of the sample.

The sequencing sample was made of peripheral blood. This sequence originates from a woman younger than 35 with stable Graves' hyperthyroidism. Donor details come from another sample of the same person, matched by shared clones. Here the chain combines TRBV12-3 or TRBV12-4 and TRBJ1-1; TRBD1 could be the D gene, as 6 bases match. The CDR3 loop reads CASRSTGGLNTEAFF. In nucleotides, the sequence is TGTGCCAGCAGGAGTACCGGGGGCCTGAACACTGAAGCTTTCTTT.